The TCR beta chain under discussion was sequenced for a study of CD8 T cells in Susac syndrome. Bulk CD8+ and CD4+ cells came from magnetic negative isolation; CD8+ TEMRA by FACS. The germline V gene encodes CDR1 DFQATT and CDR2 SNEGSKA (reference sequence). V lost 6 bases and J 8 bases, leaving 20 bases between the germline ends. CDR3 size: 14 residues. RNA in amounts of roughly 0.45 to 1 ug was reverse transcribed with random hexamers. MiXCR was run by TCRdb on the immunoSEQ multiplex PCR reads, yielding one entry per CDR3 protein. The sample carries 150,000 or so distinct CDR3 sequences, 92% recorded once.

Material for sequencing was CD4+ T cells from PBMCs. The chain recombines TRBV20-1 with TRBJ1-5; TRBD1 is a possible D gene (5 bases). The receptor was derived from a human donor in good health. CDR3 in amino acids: CSAIGGTSSEPQHF. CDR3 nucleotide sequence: TGCAGTGCCATTGGGGGGACTAGTAGTGAGCCCCAGCATTTT.